This TCR beta chain was found in a study of quantifying T cell responses using KT2 cells. Study-level information: TCR alpha and beta constant-region primers primed reverse transcription of RNA. Estimated efficiency of the T4 ligation step was above 8.5% under optimum conditions.

The cDNA 3' end received a ligated oligonucleotide with a UMI. First-round PCR used around 4 cycles and beta primers RC1.1 and RC1.2 covering TRBC1 and TRBC2. TCRdb itself ran the UMI-ligation and nested PCR reads through MiXCR, one entry per CDR3 protein. The profile shows 40,000 to 55,000 distinct CDR3 sequences, 9.5% to 13% of them singletons. This CDR3 region has 12 residues. Germline values: CDR1 WNHNN, CDR2 SYGVQD (reference sequence). V lost 8 bases and J lost 5, with 11 bases in between. Known numbers of the T cell clone KT2 were added to PBMC. KT2 cells were mixed with fixed PBMC numbers at varying ratios.

The sample comprised PBMCs spiked with cells of the T cell clone KT2. The sequence was collected from a human donor. The chain joins TRBV10-1 to TRBJ2-3; D might be TRBD1 (5 bases). CDR3 region: CASGQGKDTQYF. The CDR3 DNA is TGCGCCAGCGGGCAGGGCAAAGATACGCAGTATTTT.